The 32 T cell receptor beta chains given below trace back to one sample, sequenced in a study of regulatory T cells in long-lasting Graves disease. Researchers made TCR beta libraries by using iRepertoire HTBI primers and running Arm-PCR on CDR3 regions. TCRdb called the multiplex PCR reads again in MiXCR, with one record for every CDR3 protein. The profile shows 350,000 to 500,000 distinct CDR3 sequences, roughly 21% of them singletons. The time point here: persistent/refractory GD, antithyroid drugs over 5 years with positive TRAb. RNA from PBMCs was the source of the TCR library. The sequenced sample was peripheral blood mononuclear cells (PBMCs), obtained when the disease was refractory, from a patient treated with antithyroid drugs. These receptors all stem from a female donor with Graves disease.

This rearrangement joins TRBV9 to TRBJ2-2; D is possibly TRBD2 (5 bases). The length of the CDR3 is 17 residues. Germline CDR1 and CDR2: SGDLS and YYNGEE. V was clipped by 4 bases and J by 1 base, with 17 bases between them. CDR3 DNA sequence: TGTGCCAGCAGCATCCCGGGGTTGGCGGGGAACACCGGGGAGCTGTTTTTT. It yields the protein CASSIPGLAGNTGELFF.

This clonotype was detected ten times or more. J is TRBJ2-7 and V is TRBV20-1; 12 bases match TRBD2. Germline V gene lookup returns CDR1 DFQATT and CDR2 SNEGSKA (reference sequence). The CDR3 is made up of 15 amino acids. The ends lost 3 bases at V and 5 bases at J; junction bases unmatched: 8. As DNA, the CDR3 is TGCAGTGCTAGGCTAGCGGGAGGGCCATCTGACGAGCAGTACTTC. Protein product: CSARLAGGPSDEQYF.

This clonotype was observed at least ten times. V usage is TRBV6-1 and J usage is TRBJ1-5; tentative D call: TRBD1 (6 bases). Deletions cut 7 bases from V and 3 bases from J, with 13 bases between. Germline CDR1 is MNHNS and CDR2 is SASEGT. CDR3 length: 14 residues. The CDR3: CASTNGGANQPQHF. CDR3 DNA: TGTGCCAGCACCAACGGGGGGGCCAATCAGCCCCAGCATTTT.

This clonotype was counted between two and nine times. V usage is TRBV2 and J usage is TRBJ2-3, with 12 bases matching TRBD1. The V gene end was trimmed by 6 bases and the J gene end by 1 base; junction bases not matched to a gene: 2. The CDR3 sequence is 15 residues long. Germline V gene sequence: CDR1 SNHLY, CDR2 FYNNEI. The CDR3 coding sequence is TGTGCCAGCAGGGGACAGGGGGCGGGCACAGATACGCAGTATTTT. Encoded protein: CASRGQGAGTDTQYF.

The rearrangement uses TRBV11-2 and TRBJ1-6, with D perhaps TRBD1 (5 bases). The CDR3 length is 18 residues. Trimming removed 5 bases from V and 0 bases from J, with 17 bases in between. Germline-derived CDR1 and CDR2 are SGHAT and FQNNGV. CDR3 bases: TGTGCCAGCAGCCGGACCTTAGGGGCGAGCTCCTATAATTCACCCCTCCACTTT. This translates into CASSRTLGASSYNSPLHF.

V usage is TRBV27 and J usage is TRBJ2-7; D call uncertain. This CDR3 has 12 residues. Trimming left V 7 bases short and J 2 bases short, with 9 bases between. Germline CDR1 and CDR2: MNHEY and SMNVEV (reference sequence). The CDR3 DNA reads TGTGCCAGCACCGGACCCACCTACGAGCAGTACTTC. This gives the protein CASTGPTYEQYF.

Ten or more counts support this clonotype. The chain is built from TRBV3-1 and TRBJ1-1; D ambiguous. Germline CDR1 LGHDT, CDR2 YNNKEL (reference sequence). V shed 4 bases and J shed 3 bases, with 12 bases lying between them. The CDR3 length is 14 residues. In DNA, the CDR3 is TGTGCCAGCAGCCCCTGGACGGACGACACTGAAGCTTTCTTT. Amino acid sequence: CASSPWTDDTEAFF.

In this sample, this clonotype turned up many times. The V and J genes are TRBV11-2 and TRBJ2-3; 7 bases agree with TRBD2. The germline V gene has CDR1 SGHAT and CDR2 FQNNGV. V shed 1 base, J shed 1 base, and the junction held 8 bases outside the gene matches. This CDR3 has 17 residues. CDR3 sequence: CASSLGRLAARTDTQYF. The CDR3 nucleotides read TGTGCCAGCAGCTTAGGTCGGCTAGCGGCCCGCACAGATACGCAGTATTTT.

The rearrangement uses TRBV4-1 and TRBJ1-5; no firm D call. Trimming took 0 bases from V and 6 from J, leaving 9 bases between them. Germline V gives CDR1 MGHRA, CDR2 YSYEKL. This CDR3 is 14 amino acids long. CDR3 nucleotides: TGCGCCAGCAGCCAAGATCCGTCCGGTCAGCCCCAGCATTTT. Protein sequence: CASSQDPSGQPQHF.

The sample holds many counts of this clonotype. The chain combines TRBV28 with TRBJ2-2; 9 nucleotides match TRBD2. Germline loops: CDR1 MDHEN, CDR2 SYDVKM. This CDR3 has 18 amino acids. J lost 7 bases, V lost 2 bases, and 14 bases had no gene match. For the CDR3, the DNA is TGTGCCAGCAGTTTACCTCTTGGCGGGAGGGCCTGGGACGGGGAGCTGTTTTTT. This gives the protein CASSLPLGGRAWDGELFF. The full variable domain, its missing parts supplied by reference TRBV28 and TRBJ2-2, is DVKVTQSSRYLVKRTGEKVFLECVQDMDHENMFWYRQDPGLGLRLIYFSYDVKMKEKGDIPEGYSVSREKKERFSLILESASTNQTSMYLCASSLPLGGRAWDGELFFGEGSRLTVL.

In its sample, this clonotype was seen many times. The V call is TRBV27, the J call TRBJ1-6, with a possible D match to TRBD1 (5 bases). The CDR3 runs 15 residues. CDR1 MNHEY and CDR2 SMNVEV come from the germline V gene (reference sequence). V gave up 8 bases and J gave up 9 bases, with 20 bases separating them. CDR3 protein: CASRLIGAGGSPLHF. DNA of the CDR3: TGTGCCAGCCGCCTTATTGGGGCCGGTGGTTCACCCCTCCACTTT.

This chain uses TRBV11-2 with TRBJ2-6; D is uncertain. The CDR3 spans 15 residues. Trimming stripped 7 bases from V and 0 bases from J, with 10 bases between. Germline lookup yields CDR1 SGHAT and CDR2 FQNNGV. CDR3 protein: CASITSASGANVLTF. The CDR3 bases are TGTGCCAGCATCACTTCAGCCTCTGGGGCCAACGTCCTGACTTTC.

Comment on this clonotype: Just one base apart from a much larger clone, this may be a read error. The CDR3 loop is CASSTGDRLRGYTF. The CDR3 nucleotides are TGTGCCAGCAGTACCGGGGACAGGTTGAGAGGCTACACCTTC. V usage is TRBV6-1 and J usage is TRBJ1-2; 8 nucleotides align to TRBD1. The CDR3 extends over 14 amino acids. V gave up 5 bases and J gave up 8 bases; unmatched junction bases: 10. Germline CDR1 and CDR2: MNHNS and SASEGT.

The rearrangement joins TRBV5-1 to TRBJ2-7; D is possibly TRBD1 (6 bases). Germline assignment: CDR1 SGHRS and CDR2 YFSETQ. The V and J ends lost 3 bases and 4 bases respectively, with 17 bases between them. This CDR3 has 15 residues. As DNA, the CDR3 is TGCGCCAGCAGCTCTCCCCGAGGACAGAAATACGAGCAGTACTTC. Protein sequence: CASSSPRGQKYEQYF.

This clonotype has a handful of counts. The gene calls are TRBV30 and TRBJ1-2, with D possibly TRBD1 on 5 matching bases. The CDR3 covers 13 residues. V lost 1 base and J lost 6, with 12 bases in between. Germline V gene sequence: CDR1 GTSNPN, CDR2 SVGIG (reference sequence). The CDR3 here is CAWSGGGSDGYTF. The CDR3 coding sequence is TGTGCCTGGAGTGGGGGGGGATCGGATGGCTACACCTTC.

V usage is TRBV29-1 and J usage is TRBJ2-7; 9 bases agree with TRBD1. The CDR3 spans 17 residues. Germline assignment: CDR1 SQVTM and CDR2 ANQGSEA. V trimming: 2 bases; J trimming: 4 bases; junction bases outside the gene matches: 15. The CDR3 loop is CSVELGDRAGWSYEQYF. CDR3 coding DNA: TGCAGCGTTGAACTCGGGGACAGGGCGGGTTGGTCTTACGAGCAGTACTTC.

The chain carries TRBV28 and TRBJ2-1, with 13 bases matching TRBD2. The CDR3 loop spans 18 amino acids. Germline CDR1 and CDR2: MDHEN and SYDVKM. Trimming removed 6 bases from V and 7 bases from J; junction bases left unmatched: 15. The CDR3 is CASSPPTTSGRVGNEQFF. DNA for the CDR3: TGTGCCAGCAGCCCGCCCACTACTAGCGGGAGGGTTGGGAATGAGCAGTTCTTC. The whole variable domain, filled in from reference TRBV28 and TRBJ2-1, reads DVKVTQSSRYLVKRTGEKVFLECVQDMDHENMFWYRQDPGLGLRLIYFSYDVKMKEKGDIPEGYSVSREKKERFSLILESASTNQTSMYLCASSPPTTSGRVGNEQFFGPGTRLTVL.

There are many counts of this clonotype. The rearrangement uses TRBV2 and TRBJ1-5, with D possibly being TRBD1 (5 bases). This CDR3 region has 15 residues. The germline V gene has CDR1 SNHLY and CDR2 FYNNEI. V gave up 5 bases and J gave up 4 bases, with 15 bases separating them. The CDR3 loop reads CASSRSRDLNQPQHF. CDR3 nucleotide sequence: TGTGCCAGCAGTAGGTCGCGGGACCTAAATCAGCCCCAGCATTTT.

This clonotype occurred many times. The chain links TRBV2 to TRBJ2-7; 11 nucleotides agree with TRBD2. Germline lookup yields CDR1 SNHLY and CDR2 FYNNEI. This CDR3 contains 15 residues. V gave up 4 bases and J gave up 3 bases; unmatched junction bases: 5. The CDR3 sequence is CASSVTSGSLYEQYF. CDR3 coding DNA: TGTGCCAGCAGTGTTACTAGCGGGAGCCTCTACGAGCAGTACTTC. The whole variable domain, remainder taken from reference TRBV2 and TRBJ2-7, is EPEVTQTPSHQVTQMGQEVILRCVPISNHLYFYWYRQILGQKVEFLVSFYNNEISEKSEIFDDQFSVERPDGSNFTLKIRSTKLEDSAMYFCASSVTSGSLYEQYFGPGTRLTVT.

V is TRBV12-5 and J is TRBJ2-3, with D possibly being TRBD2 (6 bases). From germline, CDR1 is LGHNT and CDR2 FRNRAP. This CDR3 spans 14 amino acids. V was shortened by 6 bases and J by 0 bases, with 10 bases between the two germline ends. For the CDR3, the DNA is TGTGCTAGTGGCCGAAGCGGGAGCACAGATACGCAGTATTTT. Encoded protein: CASGRSGSTDTQYF.

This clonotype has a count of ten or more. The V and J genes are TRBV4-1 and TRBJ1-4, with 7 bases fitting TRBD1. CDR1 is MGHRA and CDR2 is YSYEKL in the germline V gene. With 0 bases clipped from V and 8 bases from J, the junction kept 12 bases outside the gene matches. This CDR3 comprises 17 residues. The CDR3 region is CASSQDSLGGSREKLFF. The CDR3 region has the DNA TGCGCCAGCAGCCAAGATTCGTTAGGGGGCAGTAGGGAAAAACTGTTTTTT.

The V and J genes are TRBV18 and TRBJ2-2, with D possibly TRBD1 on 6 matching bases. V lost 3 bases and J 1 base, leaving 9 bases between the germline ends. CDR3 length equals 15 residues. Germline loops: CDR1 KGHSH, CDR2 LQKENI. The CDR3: CASSPEQGNTGELFF. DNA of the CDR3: TGTGCCAGCTCACCCGAACAGGGGAACACCGGGGAGCTGTTTTTT. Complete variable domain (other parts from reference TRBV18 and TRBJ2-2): NAGVMQNPRHLVRRRGQEARLRCSPMKGHSHVYWYRQLPEEGLKFMVYLQKENIIDESGMPKERFSAEFPKEGPSILRIQQVVRGDSAAYFCASSPEQGNTGELFFGEGSRLTVL.

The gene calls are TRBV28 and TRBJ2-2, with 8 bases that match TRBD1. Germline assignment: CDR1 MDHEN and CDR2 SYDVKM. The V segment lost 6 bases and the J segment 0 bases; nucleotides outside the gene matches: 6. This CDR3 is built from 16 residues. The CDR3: CASRGTGATNTGELFF. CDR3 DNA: TGTGCCAGCAGGGGGACAGGCGCCACGAACACCGGGGAGCTGTTTTTT.

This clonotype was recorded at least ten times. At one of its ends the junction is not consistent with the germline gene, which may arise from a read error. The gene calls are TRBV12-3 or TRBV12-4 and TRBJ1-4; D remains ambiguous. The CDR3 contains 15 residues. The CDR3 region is CASILNFPSGGKLFF. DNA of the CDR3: TGTGCCAGCATTTTAAATTTTCCAAGTGGTGGAAAACTGTTTTTT.

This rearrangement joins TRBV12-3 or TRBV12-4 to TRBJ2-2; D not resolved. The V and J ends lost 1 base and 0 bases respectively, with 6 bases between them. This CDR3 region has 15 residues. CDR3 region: CASSLGAANTGELFF. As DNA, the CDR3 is TGTGCCAGCAGTTTAGGAGCCGCGAACACCGGGGAGCTGTTTTTT.

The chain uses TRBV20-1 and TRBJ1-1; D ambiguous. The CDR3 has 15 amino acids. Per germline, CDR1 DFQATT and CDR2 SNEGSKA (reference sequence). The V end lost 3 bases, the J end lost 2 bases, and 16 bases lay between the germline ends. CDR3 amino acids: CSAREASRANTEAFF. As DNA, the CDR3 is TGCAGTGCTAGGGAGGCTTCTAGAGCTAACACTGAAGCTTTCTTT.

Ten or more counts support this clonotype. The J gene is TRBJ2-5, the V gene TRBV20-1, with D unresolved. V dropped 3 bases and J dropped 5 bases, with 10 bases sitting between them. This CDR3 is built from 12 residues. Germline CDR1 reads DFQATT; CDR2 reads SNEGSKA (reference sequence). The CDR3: CSASSFQETQYF. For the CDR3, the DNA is TGCAGTGCTAGTTCTTTTCAGGAGACCCAGTACTTC.

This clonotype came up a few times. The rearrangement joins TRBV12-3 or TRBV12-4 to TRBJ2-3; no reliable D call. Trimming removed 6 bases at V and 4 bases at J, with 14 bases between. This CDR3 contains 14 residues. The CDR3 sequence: CASRIRSRPDTQYF. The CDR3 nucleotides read TGTGCCAGCAGGATCAGATCCAGACCAGATACGCAGTATTTT.

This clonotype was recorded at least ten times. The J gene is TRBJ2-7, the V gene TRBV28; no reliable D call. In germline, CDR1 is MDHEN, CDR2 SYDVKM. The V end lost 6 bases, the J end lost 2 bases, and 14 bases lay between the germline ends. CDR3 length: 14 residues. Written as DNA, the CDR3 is TGTGCCAGCAGCTCCCTGTTATCTACCTACGAGCAGTACTTC. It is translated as CASSSLLSTYEQYF.

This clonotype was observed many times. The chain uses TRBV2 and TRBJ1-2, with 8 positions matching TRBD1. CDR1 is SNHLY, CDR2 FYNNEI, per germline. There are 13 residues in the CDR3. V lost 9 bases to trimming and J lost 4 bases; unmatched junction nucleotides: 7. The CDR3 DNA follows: TGTGCCAGTTGGACAGGGACCTTCTATGGCTACACCTTC. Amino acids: CASWTGTFYGYTF.

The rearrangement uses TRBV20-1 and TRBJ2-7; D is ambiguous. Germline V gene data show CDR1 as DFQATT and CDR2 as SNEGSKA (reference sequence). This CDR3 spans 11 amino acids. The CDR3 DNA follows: TGCAGCCTTCCTCTAGGGTACGAGCAGTACTTC. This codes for CSLPLGYEQYF.

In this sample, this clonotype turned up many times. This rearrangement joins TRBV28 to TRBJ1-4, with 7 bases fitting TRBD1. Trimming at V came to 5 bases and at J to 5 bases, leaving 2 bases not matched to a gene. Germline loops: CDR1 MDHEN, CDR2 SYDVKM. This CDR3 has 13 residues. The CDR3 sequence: CASSRQGNEKLFF. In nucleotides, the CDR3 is TGTGCCAGCAGTAGACAGGGAAATGAAAAACTGTTTTTT.